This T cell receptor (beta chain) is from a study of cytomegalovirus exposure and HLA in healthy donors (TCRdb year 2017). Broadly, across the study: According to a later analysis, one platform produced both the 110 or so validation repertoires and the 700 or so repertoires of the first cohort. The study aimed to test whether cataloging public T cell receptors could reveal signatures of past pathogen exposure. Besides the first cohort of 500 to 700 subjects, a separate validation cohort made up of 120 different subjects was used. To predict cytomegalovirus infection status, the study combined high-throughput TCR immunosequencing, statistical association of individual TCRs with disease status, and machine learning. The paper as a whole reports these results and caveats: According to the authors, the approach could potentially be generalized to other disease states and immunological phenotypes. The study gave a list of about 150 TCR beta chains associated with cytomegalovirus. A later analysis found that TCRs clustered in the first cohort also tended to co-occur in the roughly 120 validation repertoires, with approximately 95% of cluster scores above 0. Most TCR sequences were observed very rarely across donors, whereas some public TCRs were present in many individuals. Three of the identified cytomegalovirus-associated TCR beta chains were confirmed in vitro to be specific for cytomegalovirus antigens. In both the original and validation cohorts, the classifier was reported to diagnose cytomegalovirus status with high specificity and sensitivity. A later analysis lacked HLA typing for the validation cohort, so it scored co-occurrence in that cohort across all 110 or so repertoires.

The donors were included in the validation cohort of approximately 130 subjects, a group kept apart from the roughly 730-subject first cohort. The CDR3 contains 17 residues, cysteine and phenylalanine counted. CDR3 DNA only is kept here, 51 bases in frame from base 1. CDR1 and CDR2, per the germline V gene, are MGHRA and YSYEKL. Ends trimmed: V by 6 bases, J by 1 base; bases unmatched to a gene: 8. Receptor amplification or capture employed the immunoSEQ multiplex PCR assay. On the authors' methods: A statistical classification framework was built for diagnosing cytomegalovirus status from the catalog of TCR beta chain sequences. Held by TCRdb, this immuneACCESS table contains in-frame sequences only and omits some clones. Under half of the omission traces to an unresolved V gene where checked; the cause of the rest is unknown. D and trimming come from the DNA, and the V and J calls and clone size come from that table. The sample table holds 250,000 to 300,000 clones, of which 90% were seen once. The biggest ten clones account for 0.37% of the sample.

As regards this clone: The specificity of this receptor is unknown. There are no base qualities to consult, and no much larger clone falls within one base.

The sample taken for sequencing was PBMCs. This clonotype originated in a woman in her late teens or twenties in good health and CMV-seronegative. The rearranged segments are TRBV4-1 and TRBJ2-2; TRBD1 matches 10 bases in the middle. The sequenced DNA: TGCGCCAGCAGAGCTATTTGGGACAGGGGGAACACCGGGGAGCTGTTTTTT. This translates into CASRAIWDRGNTGELFF.